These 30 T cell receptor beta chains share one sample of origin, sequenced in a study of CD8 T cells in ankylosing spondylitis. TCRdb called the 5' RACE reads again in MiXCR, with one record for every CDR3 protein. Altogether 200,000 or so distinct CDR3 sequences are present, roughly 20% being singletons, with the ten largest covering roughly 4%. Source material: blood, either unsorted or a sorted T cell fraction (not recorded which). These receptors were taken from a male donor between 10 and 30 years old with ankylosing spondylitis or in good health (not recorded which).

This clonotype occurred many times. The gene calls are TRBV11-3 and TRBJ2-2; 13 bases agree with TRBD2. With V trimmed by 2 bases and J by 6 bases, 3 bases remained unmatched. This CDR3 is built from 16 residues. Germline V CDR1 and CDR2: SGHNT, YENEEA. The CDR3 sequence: CASSLQLAGGPGELFF. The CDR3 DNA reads TGTGCCAGCAGCTTACAACTAGCGGGAGGGCCCGGGGAGCTGTTTTTT.

The CDR3 region has the DNA TGTGCCAGCAGTTTAGCGCAGGCAGCCTATGGCTACACCTTC. Translating gives CASSLAQAAYGYTF. This sequence joins TRBV12-3 or TRBV12-4 and TRBJ1-2; D is unclear. The CDR3 sequence is 14 residues long. The V and J ends lost 0 bases and 4 bases respectively, with 9 bases between them.

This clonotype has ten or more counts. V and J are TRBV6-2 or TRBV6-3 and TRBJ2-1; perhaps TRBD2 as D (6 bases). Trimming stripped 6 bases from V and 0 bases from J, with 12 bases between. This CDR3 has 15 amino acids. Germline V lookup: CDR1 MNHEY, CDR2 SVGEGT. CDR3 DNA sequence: TGTGCCAGCAGCCCCGGGACTCGCTCCTACAATGAGCAGTTCTTC. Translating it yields CASSPGTRSYNEQFF.

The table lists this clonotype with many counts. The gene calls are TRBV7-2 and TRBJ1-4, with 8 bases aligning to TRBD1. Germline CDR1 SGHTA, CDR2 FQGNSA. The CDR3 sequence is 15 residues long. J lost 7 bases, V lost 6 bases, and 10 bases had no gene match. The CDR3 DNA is TGTGCCAGCAGGGTGGGTGCAGGGGGCGGTGAAAAACTGTTTTTT. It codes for CASRVGAGGGEKLFF.

The CDR3 DNA reads as TGCGCCAGCAGCCAACCGCAGGGACAGGGCCAAGAGACCCAGTACTTC. Translation: CASSQPQGQGQETQYF. The rearrangement joins TRBV4-1 to TRBJ2-5, with TRBD1 matching 9 bases. The J segment lost 1 base and the V segment lost 2 bases, leaving 5 bases of the junction unmatched. Per germline, CDR1 MGHRA and CDR2 YSYEKL. The CDR3 sequence is 16 residues long.

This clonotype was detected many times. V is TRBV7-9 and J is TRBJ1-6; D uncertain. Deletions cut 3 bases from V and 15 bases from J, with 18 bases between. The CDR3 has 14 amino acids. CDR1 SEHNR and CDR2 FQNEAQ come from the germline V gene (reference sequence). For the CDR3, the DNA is TGTGCCAGCAGCTTGGCCTTGGGCTTAACTTACCTCCACTTT. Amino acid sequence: CASSLALGLTYLHF.

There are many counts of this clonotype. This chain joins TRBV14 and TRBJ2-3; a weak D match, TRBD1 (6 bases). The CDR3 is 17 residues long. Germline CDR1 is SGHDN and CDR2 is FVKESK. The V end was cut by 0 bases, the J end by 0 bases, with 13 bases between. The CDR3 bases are TGTGCCAGCAGCCAAGATAAGGGGGACCAGAGCACAGATACGCAGTATTTT. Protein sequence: CASSQDKGDQSTDTQYF.

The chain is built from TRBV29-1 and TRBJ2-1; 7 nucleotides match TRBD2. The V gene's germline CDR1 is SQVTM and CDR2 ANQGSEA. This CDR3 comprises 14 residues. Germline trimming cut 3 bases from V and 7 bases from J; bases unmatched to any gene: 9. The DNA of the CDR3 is TGCAGCGTTGAGGGAGGGATCGCGGGTAATGAGCAGTTCTTC. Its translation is CSVEGGIAGNEQFF.

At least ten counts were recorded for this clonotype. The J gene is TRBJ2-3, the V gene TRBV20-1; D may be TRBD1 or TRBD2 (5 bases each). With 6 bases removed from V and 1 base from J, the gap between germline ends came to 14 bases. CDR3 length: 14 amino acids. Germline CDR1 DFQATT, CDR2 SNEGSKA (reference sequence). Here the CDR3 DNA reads TGCAGTGCCCCCCCAGGGACCCGCACAGATACGCAGTATTTT. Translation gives CSAPPGTRTDTQYF.

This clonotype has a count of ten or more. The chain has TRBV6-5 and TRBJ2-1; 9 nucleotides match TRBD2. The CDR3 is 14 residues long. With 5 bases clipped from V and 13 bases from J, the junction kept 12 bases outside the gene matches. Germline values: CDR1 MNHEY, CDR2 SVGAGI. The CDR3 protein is CASSRFSAGGIQFF. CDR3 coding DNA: TGTGCCAGCAGTAGATTCAGCGCGGGAGGGATCCAGTTCTTC.

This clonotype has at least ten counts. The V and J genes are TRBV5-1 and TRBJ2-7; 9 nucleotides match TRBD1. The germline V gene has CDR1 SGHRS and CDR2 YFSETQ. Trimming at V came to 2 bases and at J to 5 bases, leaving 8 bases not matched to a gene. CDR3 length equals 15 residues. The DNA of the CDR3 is TGCGCCAGCAGCTTACTTCCGGGACAGGGCGACGAGCAGTACTTC. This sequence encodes CASSLLPGQGDEQYF. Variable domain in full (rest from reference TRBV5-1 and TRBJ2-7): KAGVTQTPRYLIKTRGQQVTLSCSPISGHRSVSWYQQTPGQGLQFLFEYFSETQRNKGNFPGRFSGRQFSNSRSEMNVSTLELGDSALYLCASSLLPGQGDEQYFGPGTRLTVT.

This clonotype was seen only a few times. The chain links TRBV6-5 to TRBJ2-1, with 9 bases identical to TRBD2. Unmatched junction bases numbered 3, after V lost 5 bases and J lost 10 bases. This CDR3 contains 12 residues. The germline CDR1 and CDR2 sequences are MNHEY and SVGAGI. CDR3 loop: CASSRSGREQFF. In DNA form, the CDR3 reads TGTGCCAGCAGTCGAAGCGGGAGGGAGCAGTTCTTC.

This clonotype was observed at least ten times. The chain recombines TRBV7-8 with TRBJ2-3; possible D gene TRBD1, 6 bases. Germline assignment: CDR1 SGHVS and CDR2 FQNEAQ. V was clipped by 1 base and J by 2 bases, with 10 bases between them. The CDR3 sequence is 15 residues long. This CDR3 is CASSLDTGPTDTQYF. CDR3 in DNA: TGTGCCAGCAGCTTAGACACAGGGCCCACAGATACGCAGTATTTT.

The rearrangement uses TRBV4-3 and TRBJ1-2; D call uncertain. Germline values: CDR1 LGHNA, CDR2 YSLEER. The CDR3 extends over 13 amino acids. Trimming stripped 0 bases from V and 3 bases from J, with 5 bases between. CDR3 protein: CASSQDRHYGYTF. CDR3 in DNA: TGCGCCAGCAGCCAAGATAGGCACTATGGCTACACCTTC.

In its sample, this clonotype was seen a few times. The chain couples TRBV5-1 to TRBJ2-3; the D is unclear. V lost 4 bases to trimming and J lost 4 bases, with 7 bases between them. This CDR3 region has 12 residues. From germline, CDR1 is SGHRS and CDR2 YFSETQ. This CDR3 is CASSLVADTQYF. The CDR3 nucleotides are TGCGCCAGCAGCCTCGTCGCAGATACGCAGTATTTT.

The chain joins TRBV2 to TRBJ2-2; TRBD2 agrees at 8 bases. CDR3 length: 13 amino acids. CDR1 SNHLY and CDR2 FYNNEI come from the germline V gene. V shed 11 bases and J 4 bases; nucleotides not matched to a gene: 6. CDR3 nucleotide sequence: TGTGCCCGGGAGGGGATGATCACCGGGGAGCTGTTTTTT. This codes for CAREGMITGELFF. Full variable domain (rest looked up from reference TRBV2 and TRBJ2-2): EPEVTQTPSHQVTQMGQEVILRCVPISNHLYFYWYRQILGQKVEFLVSFYNNEISEKSEIFDDQFSVERPDGSNFTLKIRSTKLEDSAMYFCAREGMITGELFFGEGSRLTVL.

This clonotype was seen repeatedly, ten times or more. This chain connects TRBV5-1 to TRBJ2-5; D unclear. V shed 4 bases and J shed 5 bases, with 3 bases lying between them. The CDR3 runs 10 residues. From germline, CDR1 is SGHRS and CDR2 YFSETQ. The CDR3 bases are TGCGCCAGCAGCGGGGAGACCCAGTACTTC. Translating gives CASSGETQYF.

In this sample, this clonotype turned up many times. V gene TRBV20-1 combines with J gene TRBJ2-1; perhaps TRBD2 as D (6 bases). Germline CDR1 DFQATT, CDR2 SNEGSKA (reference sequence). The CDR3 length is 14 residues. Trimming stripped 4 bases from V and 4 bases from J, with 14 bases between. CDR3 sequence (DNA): TGCAGTGCTATCCCTAAGGGGAGGTACAATGAGCAGTTCTTC. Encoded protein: CSAIPKGRYNEQFF.

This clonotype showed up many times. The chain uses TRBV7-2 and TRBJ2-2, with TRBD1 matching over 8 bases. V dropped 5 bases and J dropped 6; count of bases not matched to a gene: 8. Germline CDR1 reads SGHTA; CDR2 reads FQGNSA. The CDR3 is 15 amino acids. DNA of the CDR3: TGTGCCAGCAGCCAGAGGACAGGGTGGTCCGGGGAGCTGTTTTTT. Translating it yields CASSQRTGWSGELFF.

CDR3 DNA sequence: TGCAGTGCTGTGGACAGGGGCAATGAGCAGTTCTTC. Translated: CSAVDRGNEQFF. This chain links TRBV20-1 with TRBJ2-1; 9 positions match TRBD1. The V gene end was trimmed by 5 bases and the J gene end by 6 bases; junction bases not matched to a gene: 2. The V gene's germline CDR1 is DFQATT and CDR2 SNEGSKA (reference sequence). There are 12 residues in the CDR3.

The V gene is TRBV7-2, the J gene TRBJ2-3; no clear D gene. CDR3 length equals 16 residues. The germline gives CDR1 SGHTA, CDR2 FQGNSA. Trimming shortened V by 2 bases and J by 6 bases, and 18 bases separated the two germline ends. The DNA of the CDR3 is TGTGCCAGCAGCTTATGGTCAGGCAGGAAGAGGGATACGCAGTATTTT. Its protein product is CASSLWSGRKRDTQYF.

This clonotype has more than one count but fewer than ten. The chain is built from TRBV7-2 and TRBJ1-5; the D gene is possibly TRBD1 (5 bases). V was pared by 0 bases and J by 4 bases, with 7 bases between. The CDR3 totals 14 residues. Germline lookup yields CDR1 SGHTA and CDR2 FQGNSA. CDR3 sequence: CASSLARANQPQHF. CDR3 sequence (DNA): TGTGCCAGCAGCTTAGCCAGGGCAAATCAGCCCCAGCATTTT.

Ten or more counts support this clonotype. This CDR3 reads CASSTLAGVPTTQYF. DNA of the CDR3: TGTGCCAGCAGTACACTAGCGGGAGTCCCGACTACGCAGTATTTT. This chain connects TRBV6-5 to TRBJ2-3; 11 positions match TRBD2. Germline lookup yields CDR1 MNHEY and CDR2 SVGAGI. The CDR3 contains 15 residues. The V and J ends lost 5 bases and 8 bases, in that order; junction bases with no gene match: 9.

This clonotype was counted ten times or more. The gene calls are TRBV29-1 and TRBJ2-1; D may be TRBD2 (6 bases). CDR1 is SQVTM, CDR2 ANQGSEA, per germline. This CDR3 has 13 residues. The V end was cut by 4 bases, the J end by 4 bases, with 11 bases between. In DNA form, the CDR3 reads TGCAGCGTTGCGGGACTGGTGTACAATGAGCAGTTCTTC. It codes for CSVAGLVYNEQFF.

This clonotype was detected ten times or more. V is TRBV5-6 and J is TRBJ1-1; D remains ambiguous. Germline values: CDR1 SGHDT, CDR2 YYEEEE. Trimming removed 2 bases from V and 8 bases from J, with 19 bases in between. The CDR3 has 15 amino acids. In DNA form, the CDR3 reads TGTGCCAGCAGCTTCAGAGGCACAACCCCTACCGAAGCTTTCTTT. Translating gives CASSFRGTTPTEAFF.

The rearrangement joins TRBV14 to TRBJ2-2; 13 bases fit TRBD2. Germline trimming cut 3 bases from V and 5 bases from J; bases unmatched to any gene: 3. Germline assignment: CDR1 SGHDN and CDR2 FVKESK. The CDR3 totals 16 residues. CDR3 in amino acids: CASSQTSGRRTGELFF. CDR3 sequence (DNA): TGTGCCAGCAGCCAGACTAGCGGGAGGAGAACCGGGGAGCTGTTTTTT.

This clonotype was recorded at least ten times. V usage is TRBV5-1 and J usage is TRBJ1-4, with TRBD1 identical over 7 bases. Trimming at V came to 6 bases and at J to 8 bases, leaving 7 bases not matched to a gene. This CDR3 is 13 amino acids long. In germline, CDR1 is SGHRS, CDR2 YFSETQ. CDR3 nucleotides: TGCGCCAGCAAAGGGGGCTTGGGCGAAAAACTGTTTTTT. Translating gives CASKGGLGEKLFF.

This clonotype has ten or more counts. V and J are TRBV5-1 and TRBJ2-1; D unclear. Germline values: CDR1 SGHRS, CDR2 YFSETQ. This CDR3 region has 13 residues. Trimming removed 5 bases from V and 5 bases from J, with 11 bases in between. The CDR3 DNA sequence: TGCGCCAGCAGACAACCCGGAGACAATGAGCAGTTCTTC. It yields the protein CASRQPGDNEQFF.

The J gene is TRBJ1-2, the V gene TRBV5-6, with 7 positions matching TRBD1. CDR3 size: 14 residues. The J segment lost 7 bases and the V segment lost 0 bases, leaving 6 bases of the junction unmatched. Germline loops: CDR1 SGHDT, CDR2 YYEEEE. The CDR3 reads CASSLGDRAAGYTF. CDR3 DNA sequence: TGTGCCAGCAGCTTGGGTGACAGGGCTGCTGGCTACACCTTC.

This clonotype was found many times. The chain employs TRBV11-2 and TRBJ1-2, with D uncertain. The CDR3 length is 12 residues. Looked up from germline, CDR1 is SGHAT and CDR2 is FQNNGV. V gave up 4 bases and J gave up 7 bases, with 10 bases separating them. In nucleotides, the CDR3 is TGTGCCAGCAGCTCCCAACGGGGTGGCTACACCTTC. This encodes CASSSQRGGYTF.